This TCR beta chain was sequenced during a study of CD4+ T cells in melanoma (dated 2022 in TCRdb). Looking at the study overall: Neoantigen-specific CD4+ T cells in human melanoma were investigated in the study. Overall results and qualifications from the work: Neoantigen-specific CD4+ T cells were reported to be correlated with the function of CD8+ T cells, macrophages and B cells. Neoantigen-specific CD4+ T cells in melanoma were reported to have a range of differentiation states.

The library was prepared using the immunoSEQ multiplex PCR assay. The immuneACCESS repertoire file appears here via TCRdb, limited to in-frame rearrangements. These files lack a portion of the clones; in checked studies, under half of the deficit traces to unresolved V genes, and the cause of the others is not known. Counted in this sample were about 5,700 clones; around 68% of them appeared once. The ten biggest clones cover about 23% of the sample. The donors were people with melanoma. CDR1 and CDR2 (MNHNY, SVGAGI) derive from the germline V gene (reference sequence). V was cut back by 2 bases and J by 6 bases, leaving a gap of 5 bases between them. Reading from cysteine to phenylalanine, the CDR3 counts 12 amino acids. Here the CDR3 DNA is all that survives: 36 bases in frame from base 1. This clone occurred a few times. Its antigen is currently not known. Per-base quality was not reported, and no clone a single base away is much larger than it.

The sequence joins TRBV6-6 to TRBJ1-5; the D gene is unclear. This TCR derives from a human donor with melanoma. The sequenced sample was cells from a culture (not recorded whether cultured in vitro). The sequenced DNA: TGTGCCAGCAGTTACCCCAGTCAGCCCCAGCATTTT. This encodes CASSYPSQPQHF.